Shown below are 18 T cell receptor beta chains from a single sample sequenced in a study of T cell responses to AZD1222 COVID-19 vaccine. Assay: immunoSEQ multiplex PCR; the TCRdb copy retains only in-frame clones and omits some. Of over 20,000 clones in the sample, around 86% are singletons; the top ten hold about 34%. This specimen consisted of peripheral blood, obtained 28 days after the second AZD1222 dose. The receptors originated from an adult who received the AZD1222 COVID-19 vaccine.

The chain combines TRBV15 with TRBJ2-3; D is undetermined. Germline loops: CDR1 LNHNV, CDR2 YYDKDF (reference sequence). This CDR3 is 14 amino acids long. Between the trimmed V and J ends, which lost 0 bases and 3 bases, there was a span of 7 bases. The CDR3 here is CATSRDPITDTQYF. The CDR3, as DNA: TGTGCCACCAGCAGAGATCCTATTACAGATACGCAGTATTTT.

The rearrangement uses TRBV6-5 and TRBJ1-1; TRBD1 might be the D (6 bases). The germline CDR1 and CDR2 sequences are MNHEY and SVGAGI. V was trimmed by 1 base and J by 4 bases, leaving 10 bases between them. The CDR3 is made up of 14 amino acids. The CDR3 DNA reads TGTGCCAGCAGTTACTACACAGGGCCCACTGAAGCTTTCTTT. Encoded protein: CASSYYTGPTEAFF.

The CDR3 bases are TGCGCCAGCAGCTCCACAGGGAAGCAGTTCTTC. It is translated as CASSSTGKQFF. V and J are TRBV5-1 and TRBJ2-1, with D possibly TRBD1 on 6 matching bases. From germline, CDR1 is SGHRS and CDR2 YFSETQ. With 3 bases removed from V and 11 bases from J, the gap between germline ends came to 9 bases. The CDR3 spans 11 residues.

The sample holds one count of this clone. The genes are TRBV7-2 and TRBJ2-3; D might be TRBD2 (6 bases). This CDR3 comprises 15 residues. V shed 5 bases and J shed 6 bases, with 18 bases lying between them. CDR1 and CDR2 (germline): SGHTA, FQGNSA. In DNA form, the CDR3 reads TGTGCCAGCAGCCTCAGCGGGCAGGGAGTCGATACGCAGTATTTT. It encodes CASSLSGQGVDTQYF.

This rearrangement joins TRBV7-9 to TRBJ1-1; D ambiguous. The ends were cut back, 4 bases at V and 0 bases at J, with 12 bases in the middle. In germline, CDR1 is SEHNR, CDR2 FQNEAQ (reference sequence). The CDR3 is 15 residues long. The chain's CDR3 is CASSSNNGMNTEAFF. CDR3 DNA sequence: TGTGCCAGCAGCTCGAATAACGGGATGAACACTGAAGCTTTCTTT.

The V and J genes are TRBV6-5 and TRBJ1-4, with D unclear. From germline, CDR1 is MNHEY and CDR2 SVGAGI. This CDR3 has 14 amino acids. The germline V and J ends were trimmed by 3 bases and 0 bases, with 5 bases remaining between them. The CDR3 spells CASSYGATNEKLFF. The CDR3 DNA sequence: TGTGCCAGCAGTTATGGGGCAACTAATGAAAAACTGTTTTTT.

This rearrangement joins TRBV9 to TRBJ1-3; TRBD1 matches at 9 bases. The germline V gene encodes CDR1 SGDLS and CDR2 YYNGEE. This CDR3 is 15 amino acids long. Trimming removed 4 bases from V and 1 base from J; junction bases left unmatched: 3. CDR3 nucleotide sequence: TGTGCCAGCAGCCTAGGGACAGGGTCTGGAAACACCATATATTTT. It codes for CASSLGTGSGNTIYF.

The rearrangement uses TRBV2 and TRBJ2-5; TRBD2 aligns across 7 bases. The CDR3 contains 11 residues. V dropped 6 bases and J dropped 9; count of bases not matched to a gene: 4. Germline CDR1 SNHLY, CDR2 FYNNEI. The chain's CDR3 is CASSAAGAQYF. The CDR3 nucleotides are TGTGCCAGCAGCGCCGCGGGGGCCCAGTACTTC.

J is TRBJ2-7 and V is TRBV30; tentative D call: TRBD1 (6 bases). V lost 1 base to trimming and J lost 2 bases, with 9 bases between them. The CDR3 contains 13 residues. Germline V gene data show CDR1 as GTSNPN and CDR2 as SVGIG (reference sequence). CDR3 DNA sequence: TGTGCCTGGAGTGCGGGACACACCTACGAGCAGTACTTC. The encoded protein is CAWSAGHTYEQYF.

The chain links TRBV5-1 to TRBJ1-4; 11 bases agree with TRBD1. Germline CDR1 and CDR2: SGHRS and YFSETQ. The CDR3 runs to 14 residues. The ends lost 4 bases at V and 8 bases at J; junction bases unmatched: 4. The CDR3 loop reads CASSPGTGGEKLFF. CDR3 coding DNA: TGCGCCAGCAGCCCTGGGACAGGGGGGGAAAAACTGTTTTTT.

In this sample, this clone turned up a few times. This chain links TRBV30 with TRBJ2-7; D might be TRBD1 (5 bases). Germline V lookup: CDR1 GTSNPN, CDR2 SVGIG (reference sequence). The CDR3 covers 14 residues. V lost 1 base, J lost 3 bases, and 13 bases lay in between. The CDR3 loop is CAWSGSGNHYEQYF. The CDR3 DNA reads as TGTGCCTGGAGTGGTTCAGGGAATCACTACGAGCAGTACTTC.

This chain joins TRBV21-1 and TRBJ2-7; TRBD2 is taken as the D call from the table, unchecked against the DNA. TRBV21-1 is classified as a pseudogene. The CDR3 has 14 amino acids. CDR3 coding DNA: TGTGCCAGCATCCCACTGCGAAAAGACTACGAGCAGTACTTC. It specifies CASIPLRKDYEQYF.

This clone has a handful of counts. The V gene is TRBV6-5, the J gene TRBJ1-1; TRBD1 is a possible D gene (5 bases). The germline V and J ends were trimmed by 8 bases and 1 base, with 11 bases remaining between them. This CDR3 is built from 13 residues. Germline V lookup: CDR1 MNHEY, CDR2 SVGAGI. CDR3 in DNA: TGTGCCAGCCAGGCGGGGACGAACACTGAAGCTTTCTTT. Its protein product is CASQAGTNTEAFF.

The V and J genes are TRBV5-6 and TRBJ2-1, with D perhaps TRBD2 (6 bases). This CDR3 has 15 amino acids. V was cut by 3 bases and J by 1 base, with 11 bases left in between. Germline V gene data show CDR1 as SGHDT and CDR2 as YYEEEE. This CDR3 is CASSSGVPSYNEQFF. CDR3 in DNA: TGTGCCAGCAGCTCGGGAGTACCGTCCTACAATGAGCAGTTCTTC. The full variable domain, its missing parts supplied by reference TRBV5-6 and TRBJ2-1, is DAGVTQSPTHLIKTRGQQVTLRCSPKSGHDTVSWYQQALGQGPQFIFQYYEEEERQRGNFPDRFSGHQFPNYSSELNVNALLLGDSALYLCASSSGVPSYNEQFFGPGTRLTVL.

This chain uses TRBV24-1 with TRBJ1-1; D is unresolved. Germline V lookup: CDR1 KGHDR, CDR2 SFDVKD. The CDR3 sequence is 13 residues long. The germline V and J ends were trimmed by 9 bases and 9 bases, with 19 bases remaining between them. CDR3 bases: TGTGCCACCTCAGAAGGGTGGGAGTCTAAAGCTTTCTTT. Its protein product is CATSEGWESKAFF.

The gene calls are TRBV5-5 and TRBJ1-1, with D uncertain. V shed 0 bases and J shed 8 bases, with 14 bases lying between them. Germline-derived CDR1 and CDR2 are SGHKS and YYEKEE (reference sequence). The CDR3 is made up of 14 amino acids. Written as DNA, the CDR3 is TGTGCCAGCAGCTTGGTCGGGGTACGCGGGGAAGCTTTCTTT. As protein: CASSLVGVRGEAFF.

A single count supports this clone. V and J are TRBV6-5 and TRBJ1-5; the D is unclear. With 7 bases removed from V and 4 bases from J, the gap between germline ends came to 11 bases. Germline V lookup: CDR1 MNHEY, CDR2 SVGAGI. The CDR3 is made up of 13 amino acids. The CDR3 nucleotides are TGTGCCAGCATAAGGGCAGAGAATCAGCCCCAGCATTTT. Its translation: CASIRAENQPQHF.

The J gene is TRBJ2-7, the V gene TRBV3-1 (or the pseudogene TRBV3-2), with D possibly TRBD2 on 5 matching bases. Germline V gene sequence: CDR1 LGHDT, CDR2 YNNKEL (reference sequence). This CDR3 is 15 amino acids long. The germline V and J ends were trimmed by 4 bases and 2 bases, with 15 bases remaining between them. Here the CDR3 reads CASSRLHSGTYEQYF. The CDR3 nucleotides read TGTGCCAGCAGCCGGTTACACTCCGGGACCTACGAGCAGTACTTC.